This entry lists 26 T cell receptor beta chains sequenced from one sample in a study of early T cells in non-severe SARS-CoV-2 infection. MiXCR, applied by TCRdb to the 5' RACE reads, yields one record per CDR3 protein. This table holds about 77,000 distinct CDR3 sequences, roughly 16% found once. The sequencing sample was made of whole blood. The receptor set was obtained from an adult who was a healthcare worker with PCR-confirmed SARS-CoV-2 infection or an uninfected control (not recorded which).

This clonotype has only a few counts. At one end, the junction sequence differs from germline, possibly due to a read error. The rearrangement joins TRBV7-9 to TRBJ1-4; D remains ambiguous. CDR3 length equals 14 residues. The germline gives CDR1 SEHNR, CDR2 FQNEAQ (reference sequence). CDR3 in amino acids: CASTLGRVNEKLFF. CDR3 nucleotide sequence: TGTGCCAGCACCTTAGGACGGGTTAATGAAAAACTGTTTTTT.

The rearrangement joins TRBV6-2 or TRBV6-3 to TRBJ2-2, with D possibly being TRBD2 (5 bases). Germline V gene lookup returns CDR1 MNHEY and CDR2 SVGEGT. V was trimmed by 0 bases and J by 1 base, leaving 12 bases between them. CDR3 length: 17 amino acids. CDR3 loop: CASSYSIWERNTGELFF. DNA of the CDR3: TGTGCCAGCAGTTACTCGATTTGGGAGAGGAACACCGGGGAGCTGTTTTTT.

V usage is TRBV3-1 and J usage is TRBJ2-5, with 9 positions matching TRBD1. The CDR3 has 16 amino acids. V lost 4 bases and J lost 5; bases outside the gene matches: 11. Germline V gene sequence: CDR1 LGHDT, CDR2 YNNKEL (reference sequence). CDR3 in amino acids: CASSRRTQGARETQYF. The CDR3 DNA follows: TGTGCCAGCAGCCGGCGAACACAGGGGGCGAGGGAGACCCAGTACTTC.

This rearrangement joins TRBV6-1 to TRBJ2-5; no firm D call. The CDR3 is 16 residues long. CDR1 is MNHNS, CDR2 SASEGT, per germline. Trimming removed 5 bases at V and 2 bases at J, with 18 bases between. The CDR3 region is CASSLRLSGLQETQYF. CDR3 DNA: TGTGCCAGCAGTCTAAGGCTTAGTGGATTACAAGAGACCCAGTACTTC.

This clonotype was seen at least ten times. The gene calls are TRBV7-3 and TRBJ2-1; tentative D call: TRBD1 (5 bases). Germline CDR1 SGHTA, CDR2 FQGTGA. The CDR3 sequence is 13 residues long. Trimming took 5 bases from V and 3 from J, leaving 8 bases between them. The CDR3 sequence: CASSRGNYNEQFF. The CDR3 nucleotides are TGTGCCAGCAGCAGGGGTAACTACAATGAGCAGTTCTTC.

The chain combines TRBV10-3 with TRBJ1-3, with no clear D. V shed 4 bases and J shed 0 bases, with 7 bases lying between them. The CDR3 is 14 residues long. The germline CDR1 and CDR2 sequences are ENHRY and SYGVKD. The CDR3 nucleotides read TGTGCCATCAGTGTAGAAGTCTCTGGAAACACCATATATTTT. Protein product: CAISVEVSGNTIYF.

V is TRBV27 and J is TRBJ2-7; the match to TRBD2 covers 12 bases. CDR1 and CDR2 from the germline V gene are MNHEY and SMNVEV (reference sequence). CDR3 length: 19 amino acids. J was trimmed by 3 bases and V by 5 bases; bases with no gene match: 17. CDR3 DNA sequence: TGTGCCAGCAGTCCCCGGACTAGCGGGATTTCACTATTAGACTACGAGCAGTACTTC. This sequence encodes CASSPRTSGISLLDYEQYF.

The chain has TRBV11-2 and TRBJ2-1; TRBD1 or TRBD2 may be the D gene (6 bases each). The CDR3 is made up of 15 amino acids. Germline V gene lookup returns CDR1 SGHAT and CDR2 FQNNGV. Trimming pared 6 bases from V and 1 base from J, leaving 13 bases between. DNA for the CDR3: TGTGCCAGCAGTTGGGGGGCGGGATCCTACAATGAGCAGTTCTTC. It is translated as CASSWGAGSYNEQFF.

This clonotype was observed a few times. The chain couples TRBV3-1 to TRBJ2-3; 10 bases are a match to TRBD2. CDR1 is LGHDT and CDR2 is YNNKEL in the germline V gene (reference sequence). With 6 bases clipped from V and 7 bases from J, the junction kept 10 bases outside the gene matches. The CDR3 sequence is 15 residues long. As DNA, the CDR3 is TGTGCCAGCAGACGGACTAGCGGCTCGGGTTATACGCAGTATTTT. Residues: CASRRTSGSGYTQYF.

J is TRBJ2-7 and V is TRBV29-1, with TRBD2 identical over 8 bases. CDR3 size: 13 residues. The J segment lost 6 bases and the V segment lost 7 bases, leaving 11 bases of the junction unmatched. CDR1 SQVTM and CDR2 ANQGSEA come from the germline V gene. The chain's CDR3 is CSGTSRDWREQYF. The CDR3 nucleotides read TGCAGCGGGACTAGCCGCGACTGGCGCGAGCAGTACTTC.

This chain joins TRBV20-1 and TRBJ2-7; the D gene could be TRBD1 or TRBD2 (5 bases each). Trimming left V 3 bases short and J 7 bases short, with 19 bases between. Germline V gives CDR1 DFQATT, CDR2 SNEGSKA (reference sequence). The CDR3 sequence is 14 residues long. The CDR3 bases are TGCAGTGCTAGTGCGGACAACCAACCGGGGGAGCAGTACTTC. This sequence encodes CSASADNQPGEQYF.

This rearrangement joins TRBV15 to TRBJ1-1; D remains unclear. CDR3 length equals 13 residues. The V gene lost 6 bases and the J gene lost 0 bases, with 8 bases spanning the gap. The germline CDR1 and CDR2 sequences are LNHNV and YYDKDF (reference sequence). CDR3 DNA sequence: TGTGCCACCAGACGCCGGGTGAACACTGAAGCTTTCTTT. Protein: CATRRRVNTEAFF.

The chain couples TRBV29-1 to TRBJ2-7; D not certain. The CDR3 spans 12 residues. Between the trimmed V and J ends, which lost 3 bases and 1 base, there was a span of 7 bases. The germline V gene encodes CDR1 SQVTM and CDR2 ANQGSEA. Here the CDR3 DNA reads TGCAGCGTTGAGCTAGGTTCCTACGAGCAGTACTTC. Protein: CSVELGSYEQYF.

This clonotype showed up just a few times. The chain links TRBV7-9 to TRBJ1-5; a weak D match, TRBD1 (5 bases). The CDR3 is 13 amino acids. Germline V lookup: CDR1 SEHNR, CDR2 FQNEAQ (reference sequence). The germline V and J ends were trimmed by 5 bases and 7 bases, with 12 bases remaining between them. The CDR3 DNA is TGTGCCAGCAGCCCCTTGGGGGAACAGCCCCAGCATTTT. Amino acid sequence: CASSPLGEQPQHF.

The chain carries TRBV6-1 and TRBJ1-5, with no clear D. Germline assignment: CDR1 MNHNS and CDR2 SASEGT. The CDR3 consists of 16 residues. The V and J ends lost 6 bases and 0 bases respectively, with 15 bases between them. CDR3 coding DNA: TGTGCCAGCAGGATACTCGCGGTGTTTAGCAATCAGCCCCAGCATTTT. It translates to CASRILAVFSNQPQHF.

This chain uses TRBV11-2 with TRBJ2-7, with D tentatively TRBD2 (6 bases). V dropped 4 bases and J dropped 4 bases, with 20 bases sitting between them. Germline CDR1 is SGHAT and CDR2 is FQNNGV. The length of the CDR3 is 16 residues. In DNA form, the CDR3 reads TGTGCCAGCAGCTCCCTGAGAGGAGGGACGCGGTACGAGCAGTACTTC. Its protein is CASSSLRGGTRYEQYF.

This clonotype was observed a few times. The rearrangement joins TRBV18 to TRBJ1-4; 7 bases fit TRBD1. V dropped 6 bases and J dropped 5; count of bases not matched to a gene: 3. The CDR3 sequence is 13 residues long. CDR1 and CDR2 from the germline V gene are KGHSH and LQKENI. This CDR3 reads CASSLTGNEKLFF. CDR3 DNA: TGTGCCAGCTCTTTGACAGGGAATGAAAAACTGTTTTTT.

The genes are TRBV20-1 and TRBJ2-3, with 13 nucleotides matching TRBD2. V shed 5 bases and J 1 base; nucleotides not matched to a gene: 6. The germline V gene encodes CDR1 DFQATT and CDR2 SNEGSKA (reference sequence). The CDR3 extends over 16 amino acids. Here the CDR3 DNA reads TGCAGTGCTTCGACTAGCGGGGGGTTCGGCACAGATACGCAGTATTTT. This translates into CSASTSGGFGTDTQYF.

The chain links TRBV12-3 or TRBV12-4 to TRBJ2-1; no reliable D call. V was shortened by 11 bases and J by 1 base, with 9 bases between the two germline ends. The CDR3 is 12 residues long. The CDR3 sequence: CACGTSYNEQFF. DNA for the CDR3: TGTGCCTGCGGTACGTCCTACAATGAGCAGTTCTTC.

V and J are TRBV24-1 and TRBJ2-1; 11 bases match TRBD2. Germline-derived CDR1 and CDR2 are KGHDR and SFDVKD. J gave up 3 bases and V 5 bases, and 5 bases lay outside the gene matches. The CDR3 is 16 residues long. The CDR3 DNA sequence: TGTGCCACCAGTGGCCCAGGACTAGCGGGCTACAATGAGCAGTTCTTC. This translates into CATSGPGLAGYNEQFF.

This chain connects TRBV28 to TRBJ1-6; 8 nucleotides agree with TRBD1. The germline V gene encodes CDR1 MDHEN and CDR2 SYDVKM. The CDR3 totals 15 residues. Germline trimming cut 4 bases from V and 10 bases from J; bases unmatched to any gene: 9. The DNA for the CDR3 is TGTGCCAGCAGTTCCATGGACAGGGATCTATCACCCCTCCACTTT. This codes for CASSSMDRDLSPLHF.

The rearrangement links TRBV10-3 to TRBJ2-7; D possibly corresponds to TRBD1 (6 bases). The germline gives CDR1 ENHRY, CDR2 SYGVKD. CDR3 size: 14 residues. The ends were cut back, 3 bases at V and 2 bases at J, with 11 bases in the middle. This CDR3 is CAISDEDRPYEQYF. The DNA of the CDR3 is TGTGCCATCAGTGATGAAGACAGGCCCTACGAGCAGTACTTC.

This clonotype appeared a few times. The DNA for the CDR3 is TGTGCCAGCAAACCGGACAGGCGCTCCTACGAGCAGTACTTC. Translated: CASKPDRRSYEQYF. The J gene is TRBJ2-7, the V gene TRBV2; 7 bases are shared with TRBD1. The germline V gene encodes CDR1 SNHLY and CDR2 FYNNEI. The trim removed 7 bases at V and 0 bases at J, leaving 6 bases unmatched. The CDR3 is made up of 14 amino acids.

The gene calls are TRBV5-1 and TRBJ2-3; 7 positions agree with TRBD2. Germline loops: CDR1 SGHRS, CDR2 YFSETQ. J lost 3 bases, V lost 1 base, and 8 bases had no gene match. The CDR3 length is 16 residues. For the CDR3, the DNA is TGCGCCAGCAGCTTGCTCGGCGGGAGCGGGACAGATACGCAGTATTTT. Encoded protein: CASSLLGGSGTDTQYF.

This clonotype was seen at least ten times. J is TRBJ1-4 and V is TRBV7-9; 9 bases line up with TRBD1. V gave up 5 bases and J gave up 5 bases; unmatched junction bases: 9. The CDR3 is 16 residues long. In germline, CDR1 is SEHNR, CDR2 FQNEAQ (reference sequence). For the CDR3, the DNA is TGTGCCAGCAGCCGGTCCCCGACAGGGGGGAATGAAAAACTGTTTTTT. Amino acids: CASSRSPTGGNEKLFF.

This chain uses TRBV7-6 with TRBJ2-5; no clear D gene. The CDR3 sequence is 13 residues long. Trimming pared 2 bases from V and 5 bases from J, leaving 9 bases between. Germline V CDR1 and CDR2: SGHVS, FNYEAQ. The CDR3 spells CASSLYQVETQYF. The DNA for the CDR3 is TGTGCCAGCAGCTTATATCAGGTCGAGACCCAGTACTTC.